This is a list of T cell receptor beta chains from one sample in a study of T cell responses to AZD1222 COVID-19 vaccine. Only in-frame clones appear in the TCRdb table, and some are missing; sequencing was by immunoSEQ multiplex PCR. The data contain about 100,000 clones, 92% of them singletons. This specimen was peripheral blood, taken 28 days after the second AZD1222 dose. These receptors were obtained from an adult who received the AZD1222 COVID-19 vaccine. Both conserved end residues are part of each CDR3. A D gene is named only where the DNA matches it firmly. Clone size is stated in some rows and not others, as once, few, many or a class when expanded.

TGTGCCAGCTCTCCCGGACAGGGGGAATCCTACGAGCAGTACTTC,CASSPGQGESYEQYF,TRBD1,TRBJ2-7,NA,TRBV18
TGTGCCAGCAGCCAATGGGGGGCAGATCAGCCCCAGCATTTT,CASSQWGADQPQHF,NA,TRBJ1-5,NA,TRBV4-2
TGTGCCAGCTCCGAAACGCGGGCACAGACAAAGTTTGAAAAACTGTTTTTT,CASSETRAQTKFEKLFF,NA,TRBJ1-4,NA,TRBV18
TGTGCCAGTAGTATGAGGGGGATTGGGGAGACCCAGTACTTC,CASSMRGIGETQYF,NA,TRBJ2-5,once,TRBV19
TGCGCCAGCAGCGCCCCGACAGAATACGAGCAGTACTTC,CASSAPTEYEQYF,NA,TRBJ2-7,NA,TRBV5-1
TGTGCCAGCAGACGACTAGCAAGTTACGAGCAGTACTTC,CASRRLASYEQYF,TRBD2,TRBJ2-7,NA,TRBV28
TGTGCCAGCATAGGACCGGTGGAAGCTTTCTTT,CASIGPVEAFF,NA,TRBJ1-1,once,TRBV12-3/TRBV12-4
TGTGCCAGCAGCCAAGATCGGGGATACAATGAGCAGTTCTTC,CASSQDRGYNEQFF,NA,TRBJ2-1,NA,TRBV11-3
TGTGCCAGCAGCTCGTCCGGGACAGGGGTTGCGGAGACCCAGTACTTC,CASSSSGTGVAETQYF,TRBD1,TRBJ2-5,NA,TRBV7-2
TGTGCCAGCAGACAGGACAGGGTTGCAGATGGCTACACCTTC,CASRQDRVADGYTF,TRBD1,TRBJ1-2,NA,TRBV4-2
TGCGCCAGCAGCCCGGACAGGGGACGCACAGATACGCAGTATTTT,CASSPDRGRTDTQYF,TRBD1,TRBJ2-3,NA,TRBV5-1
TGCGCCAGCAGCCAAGAACCGGGGGGAGGATACAATGAGCAGTTCTTC,CASSQEPGGGYNEQFF,TRBD2,TRBJ2-1,NA,TRBV4-3
TGTGCCAGCAGCCAGAACGTGGGATCTGGAAACACCATATATTTT,CASSQNVGSGNTIYF,NA,TRBJ1-3,NA,TRBV7-9
TGTGCCACCAGCGTAGGGGTTCGGAATCAGCCCCAGCATTTT,CATSVGVRNQPQHF,NA,TRBJ1-5,NA,TRBV15
TGTGCCAGCAGCTCCCGACACGTCCCGGGACTAGCGGAGTACAACAATGAGCAGTTCTTC,CASSSRHVPGLAEYNNEQFF,TRBD2,TRBJ2-1,NA,TRBV9
TGTGCCAGCAGCTTGGAACAGGGCTTTACGAACACTGAAGCTTTCTTT,CASSLEQGFTNTEAFF,NA,TRBJ1-1,once,TRBV5-4
TGTGCCAGCAGCCGAGACATTAGCAATCAGCCCCAGCATTTT,CASSRDISNQPQHF,NA,TRBJ1-5,NA,TRBV7-9
TGCGCCAGCAGCTTCGGGGGAAGGGGCTACACCTTC,CASSFGGRGYTF,NA,TRBJ1-2,few,TRBV4-1
TGCGCCAGCTGCCCATCACAGGGATGCTACGAGCAGTACTTC,CASCPSQGCYEQYF,NA,TRBJ2-7,NA,TRBV5-1
TGTGCCTGGAGTGACGACAGGGTAATTGGGACCCAGTACTTC,CAWSDDRVIGTQYF,TRBD1,TRBJ2-5,once,TRBV30
TGCAGCGTTGACCCCGGGACGGCGGAGACCCAGTACTTC,CSVDPGTAETQYF,NA,TRBJ2-5,NA,TRBV29-1
TGTGCCAGCAGCCCTGGGGAAGGGACAGGGGGCGCCTATGGCTACACCTTC,CASSPGEGTGGAYGYTF,TRBD1,TRBJ1-2,once,TRBV7-8
TGTGCCACCATGGGGCTTCGGAATGAGCAGTTCTTC,CATMGLRNEQFF,NA,TRBJ2-1,NA,TRBV24-1
TGTGCCAGTAGTATTTGGACCGGGGGGACGGAGACCCAGTACTTC,CASSIWTGGTETQYF,TRBD2,TRBJ2-5,NA,TRBV19
TGTGCCAGCAGGGGACAGGGAAATCCCTACGAGCAGTACTTC,CASRGQGNPYEQYF,TRBD1,TRBJ2-7,few,TRBV28
TGCGCCAGCAGTCAGCTGGGACAGGGGACTGGAATCAATCAGCCCCAGCATTTT,CASSQLGQGTGINQPQHF,TRBD1,TRBJ1-5,once,TRBV23-1
TGTGCCAGTAGCCGACTAGCGGGAGGCGGAGATACGCAGTATTTT,CASSRLAGGGDTQYF,TRBD2,TRBJ2-3,NA,TRBV19
TGTGCCATCAGTGGGTCGAGGGGTTCTAGCGGGGTTCCCTACAATGAGCAGTTCTTC,CAISGSRGSSGVPYNEQFF,TRBD2,TRBJ2-1,NA,TRBV10-3
TGTGCCATCAGTGAGAGGGCAGGGTCCAATCAGCCCCAGCATTTT,CAISERAGSNQPQHF,NA,TRBJ1-5,NA,TRBV10-3
TGTGCCAGCCTTCCGGGCAGCTATAGCAATCAGCCCCAGCATTTT,CASLPGSYSNQPQHF,NA,TRBJ1-5,once,TRBV19
TGTGCCAGCAGCGTAGAGGGGGGGCCCAGGGAGAAACGCCCTAACTATGGCTACACCTTC,CASSVEGGPREKRPNYGYTF,NA,TRBJ1-2,NA,TRBV9
TGTGCCTGGAGCCGACCAATCGGCGGTAGCTCTGGAAACACCATATATTTT,CAWSRPIGGSSGNTIYF,NA,TRBJ1-3,NA,TRBV30
TGTGCCAGCAGCCAGGACAACCACTCTGGAAACACCATATATTTT,CASSQDNHSGNTIYF,NA,TRBJ1-3,NA,TRBV25-1
TGTGCCAGCAGCTTCGACAGGGAATCGATCTACGAGCAGTACTTC,CASSFDRESIYEQYF,TRBD1,TRBJ2-7,NA,TRBV5-4
TGTGCCAGCAGTTACGCTCACAGGGGTAGCAATCAGCCCCAGCATTTT,CASSYAHRGSNQPQHF,TRBD1,TRBJ1-5,NA,TRBV6-6
TGCAGCGTAACAGGGAACTACGAGCAGTACTTC,CSVTGNYEQYF,NA,TRBJ2-7,NA,TRBV29-1
TGTGCCAGCAGCGAAGTTAGCAGAGCTTTCTTT,CASSEVSRAFF,NA,TRBJ1-1,NA,TRBV5-8
TGTGCCAGCACCCCACGGGATAATTCACCCCTCCACTTT,CASTPRDNSPLHF,NA,TRBJ1-6,NA,TRBV7-2
TGTGCCAGCAGCTTAGTGGGGAATAATTCACCCCTCCACTTT,CASSLVGNNSPLHF,NA,TRBJ1-6,once,TRBV11-2
TGCAGTGCTAGTACTAGCGGGGTAACGTCCCAGTACTTC,CSASTSGVTSQYF,TRBD2,TRBJ2-5,NA,TRBV20-1
TGTGCCAGCATCCCAGGGAGCTCCTATAATTCACCCCTCCACTTT,CASIPGSSYNSPLHF,NA,TRBJ1-6,NA,TRBV7-9
TGTGCCAGCAGCTTAAATCCCGCAGCAACTAATGAAAAACTGTTTTTT,CASSLNPAATNEKLFF,NA,TRBJ1-4,NA,TRBV5-5
TGTGCCAGCAGCAAAGGACAGGGGAAAGAGACCCAGTACTTC,CASSKGQGKETQYF,NA,TRBJ2-5,NA,TRBV21-1